This T cell receptor (beta chain) was profiled in a study of T cell responses to AZD1222 COVID-19 vaccine. Overall study findings and caveats: Spike-specific TCR breadth and depth grew following two AZD1222 doses. Sampling that yielded the repertoires occurred only after the peak T cell response. Spike as a whole was targeted by vaccine-associated CD4 TCRs, dominant at 160-218 and 743-854.

Trimming took 0 bases from V and 7 from J, leaving 13 bases between them. The CDR3 is 14 amino acids. Germline-derived CDR1 and CDR2 are SGHRS and YFSETQ. Method: immunoSEQ multiplex PCR; TCRdb's copy keeps in-frame clones and lacks some. The table lists 100,000 to 150,000 clones, around 90% of them singletons. Turning to this clone: The antigen remains unidentified.

Sequenced here: peripheral blood, sampled on day 0 of AZD1222 vaccination. The chain joins TRBV5-1 to TRBJ1-2, with D tentatively TRBD1 (5 bases). The source is an adult in good health. In nucleotides, the CDR3 is TGCGCCAGCAGCTTGGAGGACGCGGGGGGTGGCTACACCTTC. Translating it yields CASSLEDAGGGYTF.